The next 5 T cell receptor beta chains were all read from a single sample in a study of shared T cell receptors in the human thymus. The method was immunoSEQ multiplex PCR; TCRdb's version includes in-frame clones alone and lacks a portion of them. The table shows hundreds of thousands of clones, with about 80% occurring only once. Separately, the same data were catalogued under a study of human thymus T cells.

Sequenced input: thymocytes. The receptors originated from a boy in the first two years of life with a congenital heart defect.

This chain links TRBV7-2 with TRBJ2-5, with D maybe TRBD1 (5 bases). Trimming cost V 1 base and J 5 bases, with 8 bases left between them. Germline loops: CDR1 SGHTA, CDR2 FQGNSA. The CDR3 sequence is 13 residues long. The CDR3 DNA follows: TGTGCCAGCAGCTTAGGACACAGGGAGACCCAGTACTTC. Protein: CASSLGHRETQYF.

The J gene is TRBJ2-7, the V gene TRBV20-1, with TRBD2 matching 9 bases. Per the germline V gene, CDR1 is DFQATT and CDR2 is SNEGSKA (reference sequence). V dropped 8 bases and J dropped 9; count of bases not matched to a gene: 8. The CDR3 consists of 11 residues. The CDR3 DNA reads as TGCAGTCTAGCGGGGCGGGACAGGCAGTACTTC. Residues: CSLAGRDRQYF.

This clone was observed a handful of times. The chain has TRBV7-9 and TRBJ1-4; TRBD1 might be the D (5 bases). Trimming stripped 2 bases from V and 0 bases from J, with 10 bases between. CDR1 and CDR2 (germline): SEHNR, FQNEAQ (reference sequence). The CDR3 is made up of 16 amino acids. Here the CDR3 reads CASSLTSGATNEKLFF. In nucleotides, the CDR3 is TGTGCCAGCAGCTTAACCTCGGGGGCAACTAATGAAAAACTGTTTTTT.

The chain combines TRBV7-6 with TRBJ2-1, with D possibly matching TRBD1 (7 bases). Trimming took 2 bases from V and 4 from J, leaving 12 bases between them. Germline assignment: CDR1 SGHVS and CDR2 FNYEAQ. The CDR3 loop spans 15 amino acids. CDR3 nucleotide sequence: TGTGCCAGCAGCTTAAAGGGGGCGGGATACAATGAGCAGTTCTTC. This translates into CASSLKGAGYNEQFF.

This chain connects TRBV7-2 to TRBJ1-2; TRBD1 might be the D (6 bases). The CDR3 loop spans 13 amino acids. The V and J ends lost 5 bases and 2 bases respectively, with 9 bases between them. Germline CDR1 is SGHTA and CDR2 is FQGNSA. The CDR3 here is CASSLQGNYGYTF. In DNA, the CDR3 is TGTGCCAGCAGCCTACAGGGAAACTATGGCTACACCTTC.